These 32 T cell receptor beta chains were all obtained from the same sample, sequenced in a study of T cell responses to AZD1222 COVID-19 vaccine. Sequencing used immunoSEQ multiplex PCR; TCRdb keeps in-frame clones, though not all of them. The sample lists about 46,000 clones, roughly 90% occurring once. Specimen: peripheral blood, collected 28 days after the second AZD1222 dose. All receptors derive from an adult who received the AZD1222 COVID-19 vaccine.

The chain carries TRBV28 and TRBJ1-4, with D unresolved. The germline gives CDR1 MDHEN, CDR2 SYDVKM. The CDR3 contains 15 residues. The V end was cut by 2 bases, the J end by 10 bases, with 17 bases between. The CDR3 region has the DNA TGTGCCAGCAGTTTAGGCCCAGGCGGGGAGGGAAAACTGTTTTTT. As protein: CASSLGPGGEGKLFF.

V is TRBV5-1 and J is TRBJ1-2; 8 nucleotides agree with TRBD1. In germline, CDR1 is SGHRS, CDR2 YFSETQ. V was pared by 2 bases and J by 0 bases, with 3 bases of the junction left unmatched. CDR3 length: 15 residues. The CDR3 sequence: CASSFQQGANYGYTF. DNA of the CDR3: TGCGCCAGCAGCTTTCAACAGGGGGCTAACTATGGCTACACCTTC.

This clone was recorded once. J is TRBJ2-1 and V is TRBV21-1; the table's D call TRBD2 went unverified against the DNA. TRBV21-1 is designated a pseudogene. The CDR3 is 17 amino acids. The CDR3 protein is CASSKPKLAGNYNEQFF. The CDR3 region has the DNA TGTGCCAGCAGCAAACCGAAACTAGCGGGGAACTACAATGAGCAGTTCTTC.

The rearrangement links TRBV6-2 or TRBV6-3 to TRBJ2-1, with D possibly being TRBD2 (5 bases). The germline gives CDR1 MNHEY, CDR2 SVGEGT. V was trimmed by 2 bases and J by 0 bases, leaving 5 bases between them. This CDR3 spans 14 amino acids. The CDR3 nucleotides are TGTGCCAGCAGTTACGGGAGCTCCTACAATGAGCAGTTCTTC. Translated, it gives CASSYGSSYNEQFF.

The chain carries TRBV6-1 and TRBJ1-1; D is possibly TRBD1 (5 bases). The V and J ends lost 5 bases and 0 bases respectively, with 10 bases between them. CDR1 MNHNS and CDR2 SASEGT come from the germline V gene. CDR3 length equals 14 residues. CDR3 residues: CASSPDSLNTEAFF. In DNA form, the CDR3 reads TGTGCCAGCAGTCCCGACAGTTTGAACACTGAAGCTTTCTTT.

The rearrangement links TRBV3-1 (or the pseudogene TRBV3-2) to TRBJ1-4, with D possibly TRBD1 on 6 matching bases. V lost 7 bases and J 3 bases, leaving 12 bases between the germline ends. The CDR3 spans 14 residues. The V gene's germline CDR1 is LGHDT and CDR2 YNNKEL (reference sequence). This CDR3 is CASTWGHANEKLFF. The CDR3 DNA follows: TGTGCCAGCACCTGGGGGCACGCTAATGAAAAACTGTTTTTT.

The rearrangement uses TRBV28 and TRBJ2-7; TRBD2 agrees at 8 bases. From germline, CDR1 is MDHEN and CDR2 SYDVKM. Trimming at V came to 2 bases and at J to 9 bases, leaving 9 bases not matched to a gene. This CDR3 has 14 residues. DNA for the CDR3: TGTGCCAGCAGTTTAGAAAGCGGGGGAGGAGGGCAGTACTTC. Translated, it gives CASSLESGGGGQYF. Filled out from reference TRBV28 and TRBJ2-7, the complete variable domain reads DVKVTQSSRYLVKRTGEKVFLECVQDMDHENMFWYRQDPGLGLRLIYFSYDVKMKEKGDIPEGYSVSREKKERFSLILESASTNQTSMYLCASSLESGGGGQYFGPGTRLTVT.

The chain combines TRBV5-4 with TRBJ1-2, with unresolved D. The CDR3 spans 12 residues. V was clipped by 5 bases and J by 2 bases, with 7 bases between them. CDR1 and CDR2 from the germline V gene are SGHNT and YYREEE (reference sequence). CDR3 region: CASRSANYGYTF. The CDR3, as DNA: TGTGCCAGCAGATCAGCAAACTATGGCTACACCTTC.

This chain uses TRBV28 with TRBJ2-1; tentative D call: TRBD1 (6 bases). Germline CDR1 MDHEN, CDR2 SYDVKM. The CDR3 contains 15 residues. V was trimmed by 5 bases and J by 4 bases, leaving 15 bases between them. The CDR3 here is CASSTQGLGYNEQFF. In nucleotides, the CDR3 is TGTGCCAGCAGTACTCAGGGGCTTGGGTACAATGAGCAGTTCTTC. Complete variable domain (other parts from reference TRBV28 and TRBJ2-1): DVKVTQSSRYLVKRTGEKVFLECVQDMDHENMFWYRQDPGLGLRLIYFSYDVKMKEKGDIPEGYSVSREKKERFSLILESASTNQTSMYLCASSTQGLGYNEQFFGPGTRLTVL.

This clone came up once. This sequence joins TRBV2 and TRBJ2-3; D is unclear. Trimming shortened V by 6 bases and J by 0 bases, and 16 bases separated the two germline ends. Germline-derived CDR1 and CDR2 are SNHLY and FYNNEI. The CDR3 has 16 amino acids. The CDR3 coding sequence is TGTGCCAGCAGGGGCCCTCCGCCGCCGAGCACAGATACGCAGTATTTT. Protein product: CASRGPPPPSTDTQYF.

This chain links TRBV7-8 with TRBJ2-7; TRBD1 aligns across 8 bases. The CDR3 has 16 amino acids. Germline V gene sequence: CDR1 SGHVS, CDR2 FQNEAQ. V lost 2 bases and J lost 0; bases outside the gene matches: 6. The DNA of the CDR3 is TGTGCCAGCAGCTTATCCAGGACAGGGAACTCCTACGAGCAGTACTTC. It codes for CASSLSRTGNSYEQYF.

The V and J genes are TRBV15 and TRBJ1-1; 7 positions match TRBD1. J was trimmed by 4 bases and V by 0 bases; bases with no gene match: 5. Germline lookup yields CDR1 LNHNV and CDR2 YYDKDF (reference sequence). The CDR3 loop spans 15 amino acids. Written as DNA, the CDR3 is TGTGCCACCAGCAGAGAGACAGGGCGAGGCACTGAAGCTTTCTTT. This encodes CATSRETGRGTEAFF. The variable domain in full, with the rest retrieved from reference TRBV15 and TRBJ1-1, is DAMVIQNPRYQVTQFGKPVTLSCSQTLNHNVMYWYQQKSSQAPKLLFHYYDKDFNNEADTPDNFQSRRPNTSFCFLDIRSPGLGDTAMYLCATSRETGRGTEAFFGQGTRLTVV.

The V and J genes are TRBV7-2 and TRBJ2-7; D unclear. This CDR3 region has 16 residues. The ends were cut back, 1 base at V and 2 bases at J, with 15 bases in the middle. The germline CDR1 and CDR2 sequences are SGHTA and FQGNSA. In nucleotides, the CDR3 is TGTGCCAGCAGCTTAGATGGTGCCGCTTCAGCCTACGAGCAGTACTTC. Its translation is CASSLDGAASAYEQYF.

The chain employs TRBV21-1 and TRBJ2-7; the table's D call, TRBD2, was not checked against the DNA. TRBV21-1 is labeled a pseudogene. CDR3 length equals 15 residues. CDR3 nucleotides: TGTGCCAGCAGCAAAGGGTCGGGAGGGCGAAAGGAGCAGTACTTC. Protein: CASSKGSGGRKEQYF.

This clone has a single count. This sequence joins TRBV9 and TRBJ2-7, with 9 bases aligning to TRBD2. Germline values: CDR1 SGDLS, CDR2 YYNGEE. The trim removed 5 bases at V and 3 bases at J, leaving 6 bases unmatched. The CDR3 totals 14 residues. The CDR3, as DNA: TGTGCCAGCAGTCCGGGTAGCGGGGGCTACGAGCAGTACTTC. Its protein is CASSPGSGGYEQYF.

The rearrangement links TRBV30 to TRBJ1-4; D not resolved. The CDR3 covers 16 residues. V dropped 0 bases and J dropped 8 bases, with 19 bases sitting between them. Germline V lookup: CDR1 GTSNPN, CDR2 SVGIG (reference sequence). The CDR3 loop is CAWSVRAARYPEKLFF. The CDR3 region has the DNA TGTGCCTGGAGTGTAAGGGCAGCTCGGTATCCCGAAAAACTGTTTTTT.

The chain joins TRBV25-1 to TRBJ1-1; no clear D. Per germline, CDR1 MGHDK and CDR2 SYGVNS. The CDR3 is 14 residues long. V lost 8 bases and J 0 bases, leaving 13 bases between the germline ends. CDR3 protein: CASVHGPMNTEAFF. Here the CDR3 DNA reads TGTGCCAGCGTCCACGGACCGATGAACACTGAAGCTTTCTTT.

The chain is built from TRBV7-9 and TRBJ2-7; D remains unclear. The CDR3 extends over 12 amino acids. The V and J ends lost 5 bases and 1 base respectively, with 6 bases between them. CDR1 is SEHNR and CDR2 is FQNEAQ in the germline V gene (reference sequence). The CDR3, as DNA: TGTGCCAGCAGCCCTTGGTCCTACGAGCAGTACTTC. The encoded protein is CASSPWSYEQYF.

The rearrangement uses TRBV10-3 and TRBJ1-1, with D unclear. The V gene lost 6 bases and the J gene lost 5 bases, with 10 bases spanning the gap. The CDR3 consists of 12 residues. CDR1 and CDR2 from the germline V gene are ENHRY and SYGVKD. The DNA of the CDR3 is TGTGCCATCAGAACCAGAGGGACTGAAGCTTTCTTT. This encodes CAIRTRGTEAFF.

V gene TRBV7-9 combines with J gene TRBJ2-1; tentative D call: TRBD2 (6 bases). Looked up from germline, CDR1 is SEHNR and CDR2 is FQNEAQ (reference sequence). This CDR3 contains 16 residues. The ends were cut back, 5 bases at V and 0 bases at J, with 14 bases in the middle. The CDR3 loop is CASSAAGRSSYNEQFF. The CDR3 region has the DNA TGTGCCAGCAGCGCGGCAGGGAGGAGCTCCTACAATGAGCAGTTCTTC.

V is TRBV4-1 and J is TRBJ1-1; D not resolved. The CDR3 contains 13 residues. V shed 0 bases and J shed 11 bases, with 13 bases lying between them. Germline values: CDR1 MGHRA, CDR2 YSYEKL. The CDR3 sequence is CASSQEEGRAAFF. CDR3 sequence (DNA): TGCGCCAGCAGCCAAGAAGAAGGTAGGGCTGCTTTCTTT.

The J gene is TRBJ2-7, the V gene TRBV19; the match to TRBD2 covers 9 bases. Germline CDR1 LNHDA, CDR2 SQIVND (reference sequence). V lost 6 bases, J lost 5 bases, and 11 bases stayed unmatched. This CDR3 spans 15 amino acids. The CDR3 sequence is CASSRPGLAIDEQYF. The CDR3 DNA follows: TGTGCCAGTAGCCGACCGGGACTAGCCATAGACGAGCAGTACTTC.

The chain combines TRBV10-3 with TRBJ2-1; D remains ambiguous. Trimming took off 1 base at V and 4 bases at J, with 8 bases between the two ends. This CDR3 is 14 amino acids long. Per the germline V gene, CDR1 is ENHRY and CDR2 is SYGVKD. CDR3 sequence reads: CAISEWKAYNEQFF. In DNA form, the CDR3 reads TGTGCCATCAGTGAGTGGAAGGCTTACAATGAGCAGTTCTTC.

This clone was detected only once. The chain carries TRBV30 and TRBJ2-5, with 7 bases lining up with TRBD1. Germline trimming cut 8 bases from V and 5 bases from J; bases unmatched to any gene: 11. Per the germline V gene, CDR1 is GTSNPN and CDR2 is SVGIG (reference sequence). The CDR3 loop spans 13 amino acids. This chain's CDR3 is CAAKPRGWETQYF. As DNA, the CDR3 is TGTGCCGCTAAACCCAGGGGGTGGGAGACCCAGTACTTC.

Only one count was recorded for this clone. J is TRBJ2-2 and V is TRBV29-1, with 10 bases aligning to TRBD2. CDR1 is SQVTM, CDR2 ANQGSEA, per germline. The CDR3 covers 15 residues. The trim removed 4 bases at V and 1 base at J, leaving 3 bases unmatched. In DNA form, the CDR3 reads TGCAGCGTTGTTAGCGGGAGGAGGAACACCGGGGAGCTGTTTTTT. It encodes CSVVSGRRNTGELFF.

This clone was recorded only once. CDR3 sequence reads: CASSLREYQETQYF. The CDR3 nucleotides read TGTGCCAGCAGCCTCAGGGAATACCAAGAGACCCAGTACTTC. The rearrangement uses TRBV7-2 and TRBJ2-5, with D perhaps TRBD1 (5 bases). Germline V gives CDR1 SGHTA, CDR2 FQGNSA. V lost 5 bases, J lost 0 bases, and 10 bases lay in between. The CDR3 runs 14 residues.

The chain links TRBV12-5 to TRBJ1-6; unclear D gene. The V gene's germline CDR1 is LGHNT and CDR2 FRNRAP. Trimming shortened V by 3 bases and J by 7 bases, and 4 bases separated the two germline ends. The CDR3 totals 12 residues. As DNA, the CDR3 is TGTGCTAGTGGTTTCCTGAATTCACCCCTCCACTTT. Protein sequence: CASGFLNSPLHF. The full variable domain, its missing parts supplied by reference TRBV12-5 and TRBJ1-6, is DARVTQTPRHKVTEMGQEVTMRCQPILGHNTVFWYRQTMMQGLELLAYFRNRAPLDDSGMPKDRFSAEMPDATLATLKIQPSEPRDSAVYFCASGFLNSPLHFGNGTRLTVT.

V and J are TRBV19 and TRBJ2-7; TRBD1 or TRBD2 may be the D gene (5 bases each). The CDR3 sequence is 14 residues long. Per germline, CDR1 LNHDA and CDR2 SQIVND (reference sequence). V lost 4 bases to trimming and J lost 4 bases, with 14 bases between them. CDR3 region: CASSTSGPTYEQYF. The CDR3 nucleotides read TGTGCCAGTAGTACGTCGGGACCGACGTACGAGCAGTACTTC.

The chain joins TRBV5-6 to TRBJ1-5, with D possibly matching TRBD1 (5 bases). The length of the CDR3 is 17 residues. Germline CDR1 SGHDT, CDR2 YYEEEE. The V gene lost 1 base and the J gene lost 2 bases, with 16 bases spanning the gap. The CDR3 DNA reads TGTGCCAGCAGCTTGTCTTGGGGGGGAAGGGGCAATCAGCCCCAGCATTTT. It is translated as CASSLSWGGRGNQPQHF.

The chain uses TRBV5-1 and TRBJ2-1; 8 bases fit TRBD2. The V gene's germline CDR1 is SGHRS and CDR2 YFSETQ. V lost 4 bases, J lost 0 bases, and 3 bases stayed unmatched. CDR3 length equals 15 residues. CDR3: CASSMGLVSYNEQFF. In nucleotides, the CDR3 is TGCGCCAGCAGCATGGGACTAGTCTCCTACAATGAGCAGTTCTTC.

V gene TRBV5-1 combines with J gene TRBJ2-7; D is uncertain. In germline, CDR1 is SGHRS, CDR2 YFSETQ. The length of the CDR3 is 14 residues. V lost 0 bases, J lost 2 bases, and 9 bases lay in between. CDR3 region: CASSLVEWAYEQYF. CDR3 coding DNA: TGCGCCAGCAGCTTGGTCGAGTGGGCCTACGAGCAGTACTTC.

This clone was recorded once. The chain joins TRBV7-2 to TRBJ2-7; 7 positions match TRBD2. CDR1 is SGHTA, CDR2 FQGNSA, per germline. V lost 1 base, J lost 0 bases, and 3 bases stayed unmatched. The CDR3 is 15 residues long. This CDR3 is CASSLVPSGSYEQYF. The CDR3 DNA follows: TGTGCCAGCAGCTTAGTGCCTAGCGGCTCCTACGAGCAGTACTTC.